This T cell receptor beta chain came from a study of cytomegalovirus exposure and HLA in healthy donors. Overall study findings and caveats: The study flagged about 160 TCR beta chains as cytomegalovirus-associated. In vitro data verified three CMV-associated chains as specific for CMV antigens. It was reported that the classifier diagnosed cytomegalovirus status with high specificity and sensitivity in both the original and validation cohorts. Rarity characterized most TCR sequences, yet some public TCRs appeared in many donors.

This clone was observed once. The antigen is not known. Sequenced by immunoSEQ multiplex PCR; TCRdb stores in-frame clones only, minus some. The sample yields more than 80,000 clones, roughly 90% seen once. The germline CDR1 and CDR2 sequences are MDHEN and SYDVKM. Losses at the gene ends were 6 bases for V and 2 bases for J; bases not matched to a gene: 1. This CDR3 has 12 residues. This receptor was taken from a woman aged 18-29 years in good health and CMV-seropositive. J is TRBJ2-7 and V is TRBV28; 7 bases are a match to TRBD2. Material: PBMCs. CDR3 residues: CASSGLAYEQYF. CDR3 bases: TGTGCCAGCAGCGGACTAGCCTACGAGCAGTACTTC. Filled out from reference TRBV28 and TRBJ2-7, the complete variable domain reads DVKVTQSSRYLVKRTGEKVFLECVQDMDHENMFWYRQDPGLGLRLIYFSYDVKMKEKGDIPEGYSVSREKKERFSLILESASTNQTSMYLCASSGLAYEQYFGPGTRLTVT.